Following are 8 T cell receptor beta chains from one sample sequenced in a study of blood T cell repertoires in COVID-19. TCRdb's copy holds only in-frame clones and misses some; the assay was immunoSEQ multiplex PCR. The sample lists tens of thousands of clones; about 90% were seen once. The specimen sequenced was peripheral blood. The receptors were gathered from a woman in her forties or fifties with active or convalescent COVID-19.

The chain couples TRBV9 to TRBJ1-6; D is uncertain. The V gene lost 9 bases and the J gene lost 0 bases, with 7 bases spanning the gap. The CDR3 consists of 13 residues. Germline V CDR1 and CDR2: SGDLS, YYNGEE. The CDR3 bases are TGTGCCACATCGAGCTCCTATAATTCACCCCTCCACTTT. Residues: CATSSSYNSPLHF.

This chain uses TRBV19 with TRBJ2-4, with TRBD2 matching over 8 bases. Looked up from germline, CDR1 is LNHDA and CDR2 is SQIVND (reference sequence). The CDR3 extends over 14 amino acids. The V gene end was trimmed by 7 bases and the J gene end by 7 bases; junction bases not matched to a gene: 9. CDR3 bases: TGTGCCAGTACCCCTGCGGGGGGTCGGAACATTCAGTACTTC. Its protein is CASTPAGGRNIQYF.

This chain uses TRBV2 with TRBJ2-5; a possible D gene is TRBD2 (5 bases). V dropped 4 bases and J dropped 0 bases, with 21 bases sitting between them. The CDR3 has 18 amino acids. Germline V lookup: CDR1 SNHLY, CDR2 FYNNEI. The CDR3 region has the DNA TGTGCCAGCAGTGGGGGAACAGAGCGGTCTTTATACCAAGAGACCCAGTACTTC. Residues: CASSGGTERSLYQETQYF.

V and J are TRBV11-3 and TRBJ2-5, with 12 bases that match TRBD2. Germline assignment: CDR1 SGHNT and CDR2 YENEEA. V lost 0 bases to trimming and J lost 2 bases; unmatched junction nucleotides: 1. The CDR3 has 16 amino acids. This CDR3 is CASSLDGTSGQETQYF. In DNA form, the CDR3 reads TGTGCCAGCAGCTTAGATGGGACTAGCGGGCAAGAGACCCAGTACTTC.

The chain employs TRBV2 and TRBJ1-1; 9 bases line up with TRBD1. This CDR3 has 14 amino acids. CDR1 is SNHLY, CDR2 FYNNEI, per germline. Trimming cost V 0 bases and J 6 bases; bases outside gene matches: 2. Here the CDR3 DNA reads TGTGCCAGCAGTGAAGCGAGACAGGGGGCTGAAGCTTTCTTT. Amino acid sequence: CASSEARQGAEAFF.

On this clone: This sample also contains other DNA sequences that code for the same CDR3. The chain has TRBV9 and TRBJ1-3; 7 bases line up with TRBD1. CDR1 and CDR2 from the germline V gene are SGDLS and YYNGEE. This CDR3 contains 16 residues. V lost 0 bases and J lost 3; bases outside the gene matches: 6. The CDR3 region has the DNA TGTGCCAGCAGCGTAGGACAGGGAGGAAATGGAAACACCATATATTTT. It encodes CASSVGQGGNGNTIYF. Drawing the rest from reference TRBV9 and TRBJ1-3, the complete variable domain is DSGVTQTPKHLITATGQRVTLRCSPRSGDLSVYWYQQSLDQGLQFLIQYYNGEERAKGNILERFSAQQFPDLHSELNLSSLELGDSALYFCASSVGQGGNGNTIYFGEGSWLTVV.

The CDR3 reads CASSQETGANTEAFF. In DNA, the CDR3 is TGCGCCAGCAGCCAAGAGACAGGGGCGAACACTGAAGCTTTCTTT. The J gene is TRBJ1-1, the V gene TRBV4-3; 8 bases line up with TRBD1. Germline values: CDR1 LGHNA, CDR2 YSLEER. CDR3 length equals 15 residues. V lost 0 bases and J lost 1; bases outside the gene matches: 1.

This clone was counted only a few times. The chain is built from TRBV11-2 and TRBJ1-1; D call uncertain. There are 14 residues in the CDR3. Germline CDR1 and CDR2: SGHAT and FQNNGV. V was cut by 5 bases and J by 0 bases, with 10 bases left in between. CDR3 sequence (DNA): TGTGCCAGCAGCATACAGCGGATGAACACTGAAGCTTTCTTT. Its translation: CASSIQRMNTEAFF.